One sample yielded the 28 T cell receptor beta chains listed below, sequenced in a study of T cell responses to AZD1222 COVID-19 vaccine. Generated by immunoSEQ multiplex PCR, the TCRdb table keeps only in-frame clones and is missing some. The table includes 120,000 to 150,000 clones, more than 70% detected once. The input for sequencing was peripheral blood, taken 28 days after the second AZD1222 dose. These TCRs come from an adult who received the AZD1222 COVID-19 vaccine.

This chain uses TRBV28 with TRBJ1-1, with TRBD1 matching over 7 bases. From germline, CDR1 is MDHEN and CDR2 SYDVKM. V shed 7 bases, J shed 2 bases, and the junction held 4 bases outside the gene matches. CDR3 length: 13 amino acids. Here the CDR3 DNA reads TGTGCCAGCACCGGGACAGCAAACACTGAAGCTTTCTTT. It specifies CASTGTANTEAFF.

The chain is built from TRBV10-2 and TRBJ1-3; D is possibly TRBD1 (6 bases). Germline V gene data show CDR1 as WSHSY and CDR2 as SAAADI. The CDR3 totals 15 residues. V was clipped by 6 bases and J by 0 bases, with 12 bases between them. The CDR3 is CASRDRLSSGNTIYF. CDR3 nucleotide sequence: TGCGCCAGCAGAGACAGGTTAAGCTCTGGAAACACCATATATTTT.

The rearrangement uses TRBV10-3 and TRBJ2-1; D uncertain. This CDR3 is built from 11 residues. Germline-derived CDR1 and CDR2 are ENHRY and SYGVKD. V was trimmed by 6 bases and J by 7 bases, leaving 7 bases between them. The CDR3: CAISTNNEQFF. The CDR3, as DNA: TGTGCCATCAGCACCAATAATGAGCAGTTCTTC.

The chain links TRBV27 to TRBJ2-7, with D possibly TRBD2 on 6 matching bases. Deletions cut 6 bases from V and 0 bases from J, with 15 bases between. This CDR3 spans 15 amino acids. CDR1 and CDR2 from the germline V gene are MNHEY and SMNVEV (reference sequence). The CDR3 bases are TGTGCCAGCAGGCGACGGGAGCAGGACTCCTACGAGCAGTACTTC. Its translation is CASRRREQDSYEQYF.

The chain recombines TRBV28 with TRBJ2-1; 7 bases line up with TRBD1. In germline, CDR1 is MDHEN, CDR2 SYDVKM. Trimming at V came to 3 bases and at J to 6 bases, leaving 5 bases not matched to a gene. The CDR3 covers 14 residues. As DNA, the CDR3 is TGTGCCAGCAGTTTTAGGACAGGCCCCAATGAGCAGTTCTTC. It encodes CASSFRTGPNEQFF.

The V and J genes are TRBV9 and TRBJ2-3; maybe TRBD1 (6 bases). The CDR3 consists of 16 residues. Germline CDR1 reads SGDLS; CDR2 reads YYNGEE. V shed 2 bases and J shed 2 bases, with 15 bases lying between them. The CDR3: CASSVLGTPNTDTQYF. CDR3 sequence (DNA): TGTGCCAGCAGCGTGCTCGGGACACCTAACACAGATACGCAGTATTTT.

This chain connects TRBV7-9 to TRBJ2-1; D remains ambiguous. The germline gives CDR1 SEHNR, CDR2 FQNEAQ (reference sequence). V lost 4 bases to trimming and J lost 6 bases, with 19 bases between them. The CDR3 contains 16 residues. The DNA for the CDR3 is TGTGCCAGCAGCTCCCCCAGGCCGGGTCAAGCCAATGAGCAGTTCTTC. It is translated as CASSSPRPGQANEQFF.

The rearrangement uses TRBV4-1 and TRBJ1-1; TRBD1 matches 8 bases. This CDR3 region has 15 residues. The trim removed 4 bases at V and 10 bases at J, leaving 14 bases unmatched. From germline, CDR1 is MGHRA and CDR2 YSYEKL. The CDR3 nucleotides are TGCGCCAGCAGCCGGGGGGACAGGACGGTGGGGCTAGCTTTCTTT. It specifies CASSRGDRTVGLAFF.

The chain couples TRBV10-1 to TRBJ1-1; D perhaps matches TRBD1 (5 bases). The V end was cut by 2 bases, the J end by 4 bases, with 20 bases between. CDR3 length equals 17 residues. The germline V gene has CDR1 WNHNN and CDR2 SYGVQD (reference sequence). The CDR3 DNA sequence: TGCGCCAGCAGTGAGACTAATCCCTTGGGAGGGGCCACTGAAGCTTTCTTT. This codes for CASSETNPLGGATEAFF.

V usage is TRBV19 and J usage is TRBJ1-2, with D tentatively TRBD1 (6 bases). Trimming shortened V by 3 bases and J by 4 bases, and 12 bases separated the two germline ends. Germline values: CDR1 LNHDA, CDR2 SQIVND (reference sequence). CDR3 size: 14 residues. CDR3: CASSISTGPYGYTF. Written as DNA, the CDR3 is TGTGCCAGTAGTATTTCGACAGGACCCTATGGCTACACCTTC.

This clone was observed once. Written as DNA, the CDR3 is TGTGCCAGTAGAAGGTCAAGGGAGGGGGCAGGGAATGGCTACACCTTC. This codes for CASRRSREGAGNGYTF. This rearrangement joins TRBV19 to TRBJ1-2, with 7 nucleotides matching TRBD1. This CDR3 has 16 residues. The germline V gene encodes CDR1 LNHDA and CDR2 SQIVND (reference sequence). V was pared by 6 bases and J by 6 bases, with 16 bases of the junction left unmatched.

This chain links TRBV2 with TRBJ2-5; TRBD1 aligns across 10 bases. The CDR3 has 14 residues. From germline, CDR1 is SNHLY and CDR2 FYNNEI. V trimming: 7 bases; J trimming: 5 bases; junction bases outside the gene matches: 7. The CDR3 DNA reads TGTGCCAGCACTCCGGGACAGGGGATGGAGACCCAGTACTTC. Amino acid sequence: CASTPGQGMETQYF. Variable domain in full (rest from reference TRBV2 and TRBJ2-5): EPEVTQTPSHQVTQMGQEVILRCVPISNHLYFYWYRQILGQKVEFLVSFYNNEISEKSEIFDDQFSVERPDGSNFTLKIRSTKLEDSAMYFCASTPGQGMETQYFGPGTRLLVL.

V gene TRBV24-1 combines with J gene TRBJ2-3; tentative D call: TRBD1 (6 bases). Germline values: CDR1 KGHDR, CDR2 SFDVKD. The V end was cut by 6 bases, the J end by 0 bases, with 12 bases between. This CDR3 contains 15 residues. DNA of the CDR3: TGTGCCACCAGTTTCAGGGGCGGGAGCACAGATACGCAGTATTTT. Translation gives CATSFRGGSTDTQYF.

The gene calls are TRBV10-2 and TRBJ1-1; a possible D gene is TRBD1 (6 bases). This CDR3 comprises 14 residues. V was pared by 2 bases and J by 6 bases, with 13 bases between. In germline, CDR1 is WSHSY, CDR2 SAAADI. The CDR3 DNA follows: TGCGCCAGCAGTGAGGGCAGGGGTATCTCTGAAGCTTTCTTT. Its protein product is CASSEGRGISEAFF.

V usage is TRBV2 and J usage is TRBJ2-7, with a weak D call TRBD2 (5 bases). CDR3 size: 10 residues. CDR1 and CDR2 (germline): SNHLY, FYNNEI. V was clipped by 6 bases and J by 6 bases, with 6 bases between them. In nucleotides, the CDR3 is TGTGCCAGCAGCCGGGGCGAGCAGTACTTC. It encodes CASSRGEQYF.

The gene calls are TRBV5-1 and TRBJ1-2, with 7 bases that match TRBD1. The V and J ends lost 3 bases and 8 bases, in that order; junction bases with no gene match: 16. CDR3 length equals 16 residues. Germline CDR1 is SGHRS and CDR2 is YFSETQ. The CDR3 sequence is CASSSGQDPSFGGYTF. CDR3 in DNA: TGCGCCAGCAGCTCAGGACAGGACCCATCATTTGGGGGCTACACCTTC.

This rearrangement joins TRBV5-4 to TRBJ2-2; 9 bases map to TRBD1. This CDR3 region has 19 residues. The germline V gene has CDR1 SGHNT and CDR2 YYREEE (reference sequence). The V segment lost 2 bases and the J segment 6 bases; nucleotides outside the gene matches: 17. CDR3 region: CASSFLTYRTGVRSGELFF. Here the CDR3 DNA reads TGTGCCAGCAGCTTCTTAACTTACAGGACAGGGGTGAGGTCCGGGGAGCTGTTTTTT.

The V and J genes are TRBV5-1 and TRBJ2-1; D not resolved. Between the trimmed V and J ends, which lost 4 bases and 5 bases, there was a span of 7 bases. CDR3 length: 12 amino acids. Germline V gene lookup returns CDR1 SGHRS and CDR2 YFSETQ. The CDR3 region is CASSPTDNEQFF. In nucleotides, the CDR3 is TGCGCCAGCAGCCCCACGGACAATGAGCAGTTCTTC.

The CDR3 nucleotides are TGTGCCATCAGTGAGGGGCCCACTGAAGCTTTCTTT. This encodes CAISEGPTEAFF. The chain joins TRBV10-3 to TRBJ1-1; D is ambiguous. Germline V lookup: CDR1 ENHRY, CDR2 SYGVKD. Trimming shortened V by 2 bases and J by 4 bases, and 5 bases separated the two germline ends. The CDR3 extends over 12 amino acids.

The V call is TRBV21-1, the J call TRBJ2-3; the table's D call TRBD2 went unverified against the DNA. TRBV21-1 is a listed pseudogene. The CDR3 totals 16 residues. CDR3 protein: CASSKARRTNTDTQYF. The CDR3 DNA reads as TGTGCCAGCAGCAAAGCGAGGCGGACTAACACAGATACGCAGTATTTT.

This chain connects TRBV9 to TRBJ2-4, with 7 bases matching TRBD2. Germline V gene data show CDR1 as SGDLS and CDR2 as YYNGEE. Losses at the gene ends were 3 bases for V and 5 bases for J; bases not matched to a gene: 8. CDR3 length: 15 amino acids. The CDR3 region has the DNA TGTGCCAGCAGCGGGGAGGGCGCTTCCGAAAACATTCAGTACTTC. Its protein is CASSGEGASENIQYF.

Comments on this clone: Because the CDR3's place on the DNA is in doubt, the DNA is left out and the CDR3 is given as listed by TCRdb. The rearrangement links TRBV11-2 to TRBJ2-1; no check of the table's D call, TRBD2, against the DNA was made. Germline assignment: CDR1 SGHAT and CDR2 FQNNGV. The CDR3 is 17 residues long, ends included. CDR3: CASSPYVRFGVGDEQFF.

The chain couples TRBV14 to TRBJ2-5; D gene uncertain. Germline CDR1 SGHDN, CDR2 FVKESK. This CDR3 is built from 16 residues. Trimming took off 2 bases at V and 2 bases at J, with 15 bases between the two ends. For the CDR3, the DNA is TGTGCCAGCAGCCAAAGCCCCACGGCCAGACAAGAGACCCAGTACTTC. This sequence encodes CASSQSPTARQETQYF.

The chain combines TRBV29-1 with TRBJ2-6; D gene uncertain. Germline CDR1 and CDR2: SQVTM and ANQGSEA. The CDR3 contains 14 residues. With 3 bases removed from V and 0 bases from J, the gap between germline ends came to 6 bases. CDR3: CSVELGSGANVLTF. CDR3 coding DNA: TGCAGCGTTGAGTTGGGCTCTGGGGCCAACGTCCTGACTTTC.

The chain combines TRBV2 with TRBJ1-1; D might be TRBD1 (5 bases). The CDR3 is made up of 13 amino acids. Germline assignment: CDR1 SNHLY and CDR2 FYNNEI. V lost 6 bases, J lost 3 bases, and 11 bases lay in between. This chain's CDR3 is CASRWDEYTEAFF. The CDR3 DNA sequence: TGTGCCAGCAGGTGGGACGAGTACACTGAAGCTTTCTTT.

The chain couples TRBV7-2 to TRBJ2-1; 10 bases agree with TRBD2. The J segment lost 8 bases and the V segment lost 2 bases, leaving 6 bases of the junction unmatched. From germline, CDR1 is SGHTA and CDR2 FQGNSA. The CDR3 totals 15 residues. This CDR3 is CASSLYSGRYHEQFF. The CDR3 DNA is TGTGCCAGCAGCTTATATAGCGGGAGGTACCATGAGCAGTTCTTC.

V and J are TRBV30 and TRBJ2-2; weak D call: TRBD2 (5 bases). CDR3 length equals 14 residues. Germline V lookup: CDR1 GTSNPN, CDR2 SVGIG (reference sequence). V was cut by 5 bases and J by 4 bases, with 14 bases left in between. CDR3 nucleotide sequence: TGTGCCTGGCAACTAGAACGATTCACCGGGGAGCTGTTTTTT. It specifies CAWQLERFTGELFF.

The chain recombines TRBV27 with TRBJ1-4; perhaps TRBD1 as D (5 bases). Germline values: CDR1 MNHEY, CDR2 SMNVEV (reference sequence). With 5 bases removed from V and 7 bases from J, the gap between germline ends came to 17 bases. CDR3 length: 15 residues. The CDR3 DNA reads TGTGCCAGCAGTCCCCCTGGGGGGAGGGGTGAAAAACTGTTTTTT. Translation: CASSPPGGRGEKLFF.